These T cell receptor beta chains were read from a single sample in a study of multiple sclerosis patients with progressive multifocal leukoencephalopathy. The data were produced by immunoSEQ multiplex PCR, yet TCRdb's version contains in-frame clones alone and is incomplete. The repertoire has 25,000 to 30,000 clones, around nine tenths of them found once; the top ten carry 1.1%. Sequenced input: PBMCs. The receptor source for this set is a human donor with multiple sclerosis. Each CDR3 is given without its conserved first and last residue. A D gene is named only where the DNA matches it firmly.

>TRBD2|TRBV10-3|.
AISGGQGSLEQY
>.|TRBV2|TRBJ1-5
ATQEISNQPQH
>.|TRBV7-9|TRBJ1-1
ASSNDAF
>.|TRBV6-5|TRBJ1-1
ASSVHKNTEAF
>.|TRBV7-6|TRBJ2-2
ASSLVGPWGTGELF
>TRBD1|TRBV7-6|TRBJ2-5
ASSPPTGGWETQY
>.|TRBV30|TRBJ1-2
AYYNYGYT
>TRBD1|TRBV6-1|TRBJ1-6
ASSVRQGNSPLH
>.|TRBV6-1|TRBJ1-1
ASKKALTEAF
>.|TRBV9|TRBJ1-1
ASSATQGNTEAF
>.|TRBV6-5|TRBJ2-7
ASSYSPYEQY
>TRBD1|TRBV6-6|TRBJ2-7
ASSVDRSYEQY
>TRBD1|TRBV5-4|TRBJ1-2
ASSRDSGIYGYT
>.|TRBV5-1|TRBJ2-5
ASSDLPGGPKTQY
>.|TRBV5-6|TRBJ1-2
ASSLGRGTGGYT
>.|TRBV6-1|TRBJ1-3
ASRDSHSGNTIY
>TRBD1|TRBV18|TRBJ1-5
ASSPGQGANQPQH
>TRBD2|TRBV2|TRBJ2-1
ASQKRGGYNEQF
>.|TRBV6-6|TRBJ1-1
ASSSRGLGRTEAF
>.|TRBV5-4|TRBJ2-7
ASSLRPRTSLGEQY
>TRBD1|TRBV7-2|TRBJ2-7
ASSLRQGHYEQY
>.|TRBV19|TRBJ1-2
ASSTAGTKTKYGYT
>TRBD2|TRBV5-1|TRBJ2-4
ASSPASGGAPTKNIQY